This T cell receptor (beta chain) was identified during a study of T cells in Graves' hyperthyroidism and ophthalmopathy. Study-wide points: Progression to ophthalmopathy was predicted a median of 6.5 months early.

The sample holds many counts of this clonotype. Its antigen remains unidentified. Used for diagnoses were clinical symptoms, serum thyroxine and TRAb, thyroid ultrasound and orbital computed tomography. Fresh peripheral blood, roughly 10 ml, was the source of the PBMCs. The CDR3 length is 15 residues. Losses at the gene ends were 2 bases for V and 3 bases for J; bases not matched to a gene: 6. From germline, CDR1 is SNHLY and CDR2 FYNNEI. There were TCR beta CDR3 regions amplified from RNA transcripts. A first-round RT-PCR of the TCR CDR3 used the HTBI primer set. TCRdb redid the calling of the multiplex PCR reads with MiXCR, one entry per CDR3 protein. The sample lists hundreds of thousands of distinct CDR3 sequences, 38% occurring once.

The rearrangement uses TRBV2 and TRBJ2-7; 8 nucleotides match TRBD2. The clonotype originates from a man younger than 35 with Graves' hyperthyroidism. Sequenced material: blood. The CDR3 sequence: CASSEWREAYYEQYF. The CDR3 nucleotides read TGTGCCAGCAGTGAATGGCGGGAGGCTTACTACGAGCAGTACTTC.